These 18 T cell receptor beta chains share one sample of origin, sequenced in a study of blood T cells in healthy people across ages. Alongside a J-beta primer mix, a sample-barcoded 5' primer served in a second PCR lasting roughly 7 to 12 cycles. TCRdb fed the 5' RACE reads into MiXCR, producing one record per CDR3 protein. The sample carries around 800,000 distinct CDR3 sequences, roughly 60% recorded once. The sequenced sample was blood. These receptors were collected from a man under 40 in good health.

V usage is TRBV2 and J usage is TRBJ2-7; TRBD2 matches 8 bases. CDR1 and CDR2 from the germline V gene are SNHLY and FYNNEI. The trim removed 6 bases at V and 2 bases at J, leaving 12 bases unmatched. CDR3 size: 16 residues. For the CDR3, the DNA is TGTGCCAGCAGGGTCCTTGGGAGCGGGGGCCCCTACGAGCAGTACTTC. Its translation is CASRVLGSGGPYEQYF. Full variable domain (remainder filled in from reference TRBV2 and TRBJ2-7): EPEVTQTPSHQVTQMGQEVILRCVPISNHLYFYWYRQILGQKVEFLVSFYNNEISEKSEIFDDQFSVERPDGSNFTLKIRSTKLEDSAMYFCASRVLGSGGPYEQYFGPGTRLTVT.

The count of this clonotype is one. V usage is TRBV29-1 and J usage is TRBJ2-3; D possibly corresponds to TRBD2 (7 bases). This CDR3 contains 14 residues. V shed 4 bases and J shed 6 bases, with 17 bases lying between them. Looked up from germline, CDR1 is SQVTM and CDR2 is ANQGSEA. CDR3 amino acids: CSVGEGGAVDTQYF. The CDR3 coding sequence is TGCAGCGTTGGTGAGGGGGGGGCCGTGGATACGCAGTATTTT.

The chain has TRBV5-4 and TRBJ1-4, with D perhaps matching TRBD1 (6 bases). CDR3 length equals 16 residues. Trimming stripped 2 bases from V and 8 bases from J, with 19 bases between. Germline V gene sequence: CDR1 SGHNT, CDR2 YYREEE (reference sequence). CDR3 in amino acids: CASSFGRAGAREKLFF. CDR3 DNA: TGTGCCAGCAGCTTCGGACGAGCAGGGGCTAGGGAAAAACTGTTTTTT.

The CDR3 DNA reads TGCAGCGTTGAAGCCCCAGGGGGGCGACCCTACGAGCAGTACTTC. Amino acid sequence: CSVEAPGGRPYEQYF. The chain has TRBV29-1 and TRBJ2-7; possible D gene TRBD1, 7 bases. Trimming removed 1 base at V and 2 bases at J, with 15 bases between. CDR1 SQVTM and CDR2 ANQGSEA come from the germline V gene. This CDR3 comprises 15 residues.

This CDR3 reads CSASGGAPRYSNQPQHF. CDR3 nucleotides: TGCAGTGCTTCAGGGGGCGCCCCAAGATATAGCAATCAGCCCCAGCATTTT. The genes are TRBV20-1 and TRBJ1-5, with TRBD1 matching over 8 bases. This CDR3 is built from 17 residues. V lost 5 bases to trimming and J lost 0 bases; unmatched junction nucleotides: 12. The germline V gene has CDR1 DFQATT and CDR2 SNEGSKA (reference sequence).

This clonotype was seen a few times. Since a much larger clone is just one base distant, this may be a read error. The rearrangement joins TRBV29-1 to TRBJ2-4, with D unresolved. The DNA end is a closer match to TRBJ2-7, so the J assignment may be wrong. Germline-derived CDR1 and CDR2 are SQVTM and ANQGSEA. CDR3 length equals 13 residues. The chain's CDR3 is CSVERALFHEQYF. CDR3 coding DNA: TGCAGCGTTGAACGAGCGCTATTCCACGAGCAGTACTTC.

In this sample, this clonotype turned up once. The rearrangement joins TRBV13 to TRBJ1-1, with TRBD1 identical over 7 bases. The CDR3 length is 12 residues. Germline values: CDR1 PRHDT, CDR2 FYEKMQ (reference sequence). V gave up 5 bases and J gave up 7 bases; unmatched junction bases: 4. The CDR3 is CASSARTGEAFF. DNA of the CDR3: TGTGCCAGCAGCGCAAGGACAGGTGAAGCTTTCTTT.

The chain links TRBV29-1 to TRBJ1-2, with 8 bases matching TRBD1. V shed 4 bases and J 0 bases; nucleotides not matched to a gene: 4. Germline CDR1 SQVTM, CDR2 ANQGSEA. The length of the CDR3 is 14 residues. In nucleotides, the CDR3 is TGCAGCGTTGCCGGGACAGGCACTAACTATGGCTACACCTTC. It encodes CSVAGTGTNYGYTF.

The chain carries TRBV4-3 and TRBJ2-7; D perhaps matches TRBD1 (5 bases). The CDR3 loop spans 15 amino acids. Germline V gene data show CDR1 as LGHNA and CDR2 as YSLEER. Trimming took 1 base from V and 2 from J, leaving 12 bases between them. This chain's CDR3 is CASSQGWQGTYEQYF. CDR3 coding DNA: TGCGCCAGCAGCCAAGGTTGGCAGGGCACCTACGAGCAGTACTTC.

This chain links TRBV12-3 or TRBV12-4 with TRBJ2-7; D unclear. Trimming left V 2 bases short and J 3 bases short, with 11 bases between. The CDR3 has 14 residues. In nucleotides, the CDR3 is TGTGCCAGCAGTTTACGCCCGGTAGTCTACGAGCAGTACTTC. Amino acids: CASSLRPVVYEQYF.

The chain joins TRBV6-2 or TRBV6-3 to TRBJ1-4; D ambiguous. The germline gives CDR1 MNHEY, CDR2 SVGEGT. Between the trimmed V and J ends, which lost 6 bases and 3 bases, there was a span of 11 bases. The CDR3 loop spans 14 amino acids. CDR3 nucleotide sequence: TGTGCCAGCAGCCCTATCCAGTCTAATGAAAAACTGTTTTTT. It translates to CASSPIQSNEKLFF.

The rearrangement links TRBV6-5 to TRBJ2-7, with 13 bases fitting TRBD2. From germline, CDR1 is MNHEY and CDR2 SVGAGI. The CDR3 runs to 16 residues. Germline trimming cut 0 bases from V and 4 bases from J; bases unmatched to any gene: 3. Written as DNA, the CDR3 is TGTGCCAGCAGTTACTCTCGGACTAGCGGGGGATACGAGCAGTACTTC. Its protein is CASSYSRTSGGYEQYF.

This chain uses TRBV24-1 with TRBJ2-2, with 8 bases lining up with TRBD2. From germline, CDR1 is KGHDR and CDR2 SFDVKD. Trimming cost V 5 bases and J 3 bases; bases outside gene matches: 4. The CDR3 extends over 15 amino acids. The CDR3, as DNA: TGTGCCACCAGTGGGAGCGGGAGACACACCGGGGAGCTGTTTTTT. The encoded protein is CATSGSGRHTGELFF.

This chain uses TRBV24-1 with TRBJ1-2; D unclear. Trimming removed 7 bases from V and 3 bases from J, with 17 bases in between. Germline assignment: CDR1 KGHDR and CDR2 SFDVKD. CDR3 length: 15 amino acids. The DNA of the CDR3 is TGTGCCACCAGGGGAACCCGGGGTGACGACTATGGCTACACCTTC. Its translation is CATRGTRGDDYGYTF.

The V gene is TRBV29-1, the J gene TRBJ1-1; a weak D match, TRBD1 (5 bases). The CDR3 totals 13 residues. The V end lost 5 bases, the J end lost 11 bases, and 21 bases lay between the germline ends. The germline V gene has CDR1 SQVTM and CDR2 ANQGSEA. The CDR3 sequence is CSVRWTTPGGAFF. Here the CDR3 DNA reads TGCAGCGTTCGCTGGACAACGCCTGGGGGGGCTTTCTTT.

The chain carries TRBV7-2 and TRBJ2-6, with TRBD2 matching over 11 bases. The V gene end was trimmed by 1 base and the J gene end by 0 bases; junction bases not matched to a gene: 2. The CDR3 consists of 18 residues. In germline, CDR1 is SGHTA, CDR2 FQGNSA. This chain's CDR3 is CASSLVLAGASGANVLTF. The CDR3 coding sequence is TGTGCCAGCAGCTTAGTACTAGCGGGGGCCTCTGGGGCCAACGTCCTGACTTTC.

The rearrangement joins TRBV12-3 or TRBV12-4 to TRBJ2-7; D gene ambiguous. Trimming pared 5 bases from V and 3 bases from J, leaving 20 bases between. The length of the CDR3 is 16 residues. CDR3 in DNA: TGTGCCAGCAGTCCTACCCGCCTGACGGTAAACTACGAGCAGTACTTC. Translated, it gives CASSPTRLTVNYEQYF.

This clonotype appeared a few times. J is TRBJ2-1 and V is TRBV6-1; TRBD2 agrees at 13 bases. CDR1 is MNHNS, CDR2 SASEGT, per germline. With V trimmed by 6 bases and J by 0 bases, 5 bases remained unmatched. There are 17 residues in the CDR3. CDR3 in DNA: TGTGCCAGCAGCCCGACTAGCGGGGGGAGCTCCTACAATGAGCAGTTCTTC. As protein: CASSPTSGGSSYNEQFF.